Presented here are 29 T cell receptor beta chains from one specimen sequenced in a study of OX40 agonist ivuxolimab in advanced cancers. Sequenced by immunoSEQ multiplex PCR; TCRdb stores in-frame clones only, minus some. The data hold roughly 92,000 clones, with approximately 84% observed a single time. The material was CD4+ or CD8+ T cells sorted from blood, obtained in a trial of the OX40 agonist ivuxolimab. The source is an adult with an advanced solid tumor such as melanoma, head and neck, liver or kidney cancer.

The chain has TRBV6-1 and TRBJ1-6; 9 bases line up with TRBD1. J gave up 7 bases and V 5 bases, and 6 bases lay outside the gene matches. The CDR3 length is 15 residues. The germline V gene has CDR1 MNHNS and CDR2 SASEGT. DNA of the CDR3: TGTGCCAGCAGTTTACCTGGACAGGGGAATTCACCCCTCCACTTT. Protein: CASSLPGQGNSPLHF.

The chain recombines TRBV5-4 with TRBJ1-2; the match to TRBD1 covers 8 bases. Losses at the gene ends were 0 bases for V and 2 bases for J; bases not matched to a gene: 3. CDR1 SGHNT and CDR2 YYREEE come from the germline V gene (reference sequence). CDR3 length: 15 amino acids. The CDR3 protein is CASSLGQGNNYGYTF. CDR3 coding DNA: TGTGCCAGCAGCTTGGGACAGGGGAACAACTATGGCTACACCTTC.

The chain is built from TRBV11-2 and TRBJ2-2; 9 bases fit TRBD1. Germline lookup yields CDR1 SGHAT and CDR2 FQNNGV. The trim removed 3 bases at V and 4 bases at J, leaving 6 bases unmatched. The CDR3 loop spans 16 amino acids. CDR3 in DNA: TGTGCCAGCAGCTTGGAACAGGGGGCGCGCACCGGGGAGCTGTTTTTT. Translating gives CASSLEQGARTGELFF.

This sequence joins TRBV15 and TRBJ2-2; no definite D call. Germline V CDR1 and CDR2: LNHNV, YYDKDF (reference sequence). This CDR3 spans 14 amino acids. The V gene lost 0 bases and the J gene lost 8 bases, with 10 bases spanning the gap. The CDR3 is CATSREGSVGELFF. The DNA for the CDR3 is TGTGCCACCAGCAGAGAGGGCTCCGTGGGGGAGCTGTTTTTT.

The chain has TRBV6-1 and TRBJ2-7; D not resolved. The CDR3 totals 12 residues. V was cut by 2 bases and J by 7 bases, with 9 bases left in between. Per the germline V gene, CDR1 is MNHNS and CDR2 is SASEGT. The CDR3 DNA sequence: TGTGCCAGCAGTGAATTTGGGGATGAGCAGTACTTC. This sequence encodes CASSEFGDEQYF.

This clone has just one count. This chain links TRBV30 with TRBJ2-1; D unresolved. The CDR3 extends over 12 amino acids. Germline V gives CDR1 GTSNPN, CDR2 SVGIG (reference sequence). Between the trimmed V and J ends, which lost 1 base and 4 bases, there was a span of 5 bases. DNA of the CDR3: TGTGCCTGGAGTGCGGAATACAATGAGCAGTTCTTC. Translation gives CAWSAEYNEQFF.

The CDR3 region has the DNA TGCGCCAGCACCTCCGGGGCTCGAAGGGATACGCAGTATTTT. It codes for CASTSGARRDTQYF. V is TRBV5-1 and J is TRBJ2-3, with D perhaps TRBD1 or TRBD2 (5 bases each). This CDR3 has 14 residues. V dropped 6 bases and J dropped 6 bases, with 17 bases sitting between them. Germline V lookup: CDR1 SGHRS, CDR2 YFSETQ.

The genes are TRBV13 and TRBJ1-1; D possibly corresponds to TRBD1 (6 bases). Germline loops: CDR1 PRHDT, CDR2 FYEKMQ (reference sequence). Trimming took 2 bases from V and 8 from J, leaving 12 bases between them. This CDR3 region has 13 residues. The CDR3 region is CASSLKGVKEAFF. The CDR3 DNA follows: TGTGCCAGCAGCTTAAAGGGGGTCAAGGAAGCTTTCTTT.

This sequence joins TRBV19 and TRBJ1-2; maybe TRBD1 (6 bases). V lost 9 bases to trimming and J lost 8 bases, with 19 bases between them. Per the germline V gene, CDR1 is LNHDA and CDR2 is SQIVND (reference sequence). This CDR3 comprises 13 residues. The CDR3 bases are TGTGCCAGCTCTTTTAGGACAGATGGAGGCTACACCTTC. It is translated as CASSFRTDGGYTF.

The rearrangement joins TRBV19 to TRBJ2-2; D ambiguous. CDR1 and CDR2 (germline): LNHDA, SQIVND (reference sequence). V was trimmed by 1 base and J by 7 bases, leaving 4 bases between them. The CDR3 contains 12 residues. The CDR3 loop reads CASSIGGGELFF. CDR3 bases: TGTGCCAGTAGTATAGGGGGCGGGGAGCTGTTTTTT. Full variable domain (rest looked up from reference TRBV19 and TRBJ2-2): DGGITQSPKYLFRKEGQNVTLSCEQNLNHDAMYWYRQDPGQGLRLIYYSQIVNDFQKGDIAEGYSVSREKKESFPLTVTSAQKNPTAFYLCASSIGGGELFFGEGSRLTVL.

This sequence joins TRBV5-1 and TRBJ2-1; 9 bases match TRBD2. This CDR3 is 14 amino acids long. The V gene end was trimmed by 5 bases and the J gene end by 8 bases; junction bases not matched to a gene: 8. Germline CDR1 SGHRS, CDR2 YFSETQ. DNA of the CDR3: TGCGCCAGCAGTCCAGGAGCGGGAGGTTATGAGCAGTTCTTC. This codes for CASSPGAGGYEQFF.

The gene calls are TRBV14 and TRBJ1-2; D is unresolved. The CDR3 extends over 14 amino acids. From germline, CDR1 is SGHDN and CDR2 FVKESK. Trimming pared 1 base from V and 4 bases from J, leaving 10 bases between. CDR3 loop: CASSQGEGGYGYTF. For the CDR3, the DNA is TGTGCCAGCAGCCAAGGTGAGGGCGGCTATGGCTACACCTTC.

In this sample, this clone turned up once. The V call is TRBV12-5, the J call TRBJ1-1; the D is unclear. There are 13 residues in the CDR3. Germline assignment: CDR1 LGHNT and CDR2 FRNRAP. With 0 bases removed from V and 1 base from J, the gap between germline ends came to 3 bases. CDR3 in DNA: TGTGCTAGTGGTTTGGTGAAGAACACTGAAGCTTTCTTT. This translates into CASGLVKNTEAFF. Based on the CDR3 plus reference TRBV12-5 and TRBJ1-1, the full variable domain is DARVTQTPRHKVTEMGQEVTMRCQPILGHNTVFWYRQTMMQGLELLAYFRNRAPLDDSGMPKDRFSAEMPDATLATLKIQPSEPRDSAVYFCASGLVKNTEAFFGQGTRLTVV.

The CDR3 DNA sequence: TGTGCCAGCAGGCCAATGAGACAGGGCCATGGCTACACCTTC. Residues: CASRPMRQGHGYTF. The V call is TRBV6-5, the J call TRBJ1-2, with 7 bases fitting TRBD1. V gave up 6 bases and J gave up 6 bases; unmatched junction bases: 10. CDR3 length equals 14 residues. The V gene's germline CDR1 is MNHEY and CDR2 SVGAGI.

The gene calls are TRBV6-4 and TRBJ2-1; 10 nucleotides match TRBD2. The CDR3 loop spans 15 amino acids. V dropped 10 bases and J dropped 4; count of bases not matched to a gene: 10. The germline gives CDR1 MRHNA, CDR2 SNTAGT. For the CDR3, the DNA is TGTGCCACCCACAATCTAGCGGGGGAATACAATGAGCAGTTCTTC. Amino acid sequence: CATHNLAGEYNEQFF.

The chain carries TRBV9 and TRBJ2-2, with 9 bases fitting TRBD2. The CDR3 consists of 15 residues. The trim removed 0 bases at V and 11 bases at J, leaving 8 bases unmatched. Germline assignment: CDR1 SGDLS and CDR2 YYNGEE. The CDR3 loop reads CASSVASGASQELFF. CDR3 coding DNA: TGTGCCAGCAGCGTAGCTAGCGGGGCAAGCCAAGAGCTGTTTTTT.

The gene calls are TRBV23-1 and TRBJ2-5; D tentatively fits TRBD1 or TRBD2 (5 bases each). TRBV23-1 is recorded as an ORF, its role being uncertain. Trimming shortened V by 3 bases and J by 6 bases, and 20 bases separated the two germline ends. There are 16 residues in the CDR3. The CDR3 region is CASSHPARLGVKTQYF. Written as DNA, the CDR3 is TGCGCCAGCAGTCATCCGGCTAGGTTGGGGGTAAAGACCCAGTACTTC.

The gene calls are TRBV5-8 and TRBJ1-5; D gene ambiguous. This CDR3 spans 13 amino acids. With 0 bases removed from V and 4 bases from J, the gap between germline ends came to 5 bases. Germline CDR1 reads SGHTS; CDR2 reads YDEGEE. This CDR3 is CASSLDGNQPQHF. In nucleotides, the CDR3 is TGTGCCAGCAGCTTGGACGGGAATCAGCCCCAGCATTTT.

The chain recombines TRBV5-8 with TRBJ2-5, with D possibly being TRBD1 (5 bases). Per germline, CDR1 SGHTS and CDR2 YDEGEE. Trimming took 10 bases from V and 2 from J, leaving 15 bases between them. The CDR3 has 13 residues. DNA of the CDR3: TGTGCCGGGGCACGAAGGGGTCAAGAGACCCAGTACTTC. Residues: CAGARRGQETQYF.

The rearrangement links TRBV25-1 to TRBJ2-1; 9 bases match TRBD2. Germline V lookup: CDR1 MGHDK, CDR2 SYGVNS. This CDR3 comprises 16 residues. The junction had 2 bases not matched to a gene; V was cut back by 2 bases and J by 0 bases. The CDR3, as DNA: TGTGCCAGCAGTGAAATTAGCGGGAGCTCCTACAATGAGCAGTTCTTC. Translation gives CASSEISGSSYNEQFF.

The chain recombines TRBV11-2 with TRBJ2-3, with D tentatively TRBD1 (5 bases). The CDR3 consists of 14 residues. V lost 4 bases and J 3 bases, leaving 11 bases between the germline ends. Looked up from germline, CDR1 is SGHAT and CDR2 is FQNNGV. The CDR3 loop reads CASSYDRNTDTQYF. Written as DNA, the CDR3 is TGTGCCAGCAGCTATGACAGAAATACAGATACGCAGTATTTT.

This chain joins TRBV11-3 and TRBJ1-1; perhaps TRBD1 as D (5 bases). The CDR3 runs 12 residues. The germline V gene encodes CDR1 SGHNT and CDR2 YENEEA. Trimming shortened V by 4 bases and J by 5 bases, and 8 bases separated the two germline ends. The CDR3 sequence is CASSSRGTEAFF. Here the CDR3 DNA reads TGTGCCAGCAGCTCCCGGGGGACTGAAGCTTTCTTT.

The chain employs TRBV4-2 and TRBJ2-3; 7 nucleotides align to TRBD2. There are 14 residues in the CDR3. Germline V gives CDR1 LGHNA, CDR2 YNFKEQ. With V trimmed by 4 bases and J by 3 bases, 4 bases remained unmatched. CDR3 protein: CASSLFSGTDTQYF. The CDR3 nucleotides are TGTGCCAGCAGCCTCTTTAGCGGGACAGATACGCAGTATTTT.

The J gene is TRBJ1-1, the V gene TRBV21-1; the D call of TRBD1 is as the table states it, not checked on the DNA. TRBV21-1 is flagged as a pseudogene. CDR3 length: 17 amino acids. CDR3 amino acids: CASSKGAGESMNTEAFF. Written as DNA, the CDR3 is TGTGCCAGCAGCAAAGGGGCAGGGGAGAGTATGAACACTGAAGCTTTCTTT.

This clone was detected only a few times. It is likely a read error: a sequence one base away is far more abundant. Other nucleotide sequences in the sample specify the same CDR3. This chain links TRBV7-9 with TRBJ1-1; D is unresolved. Trimming removed 5 bases at V and 3 bases at J, with 16 bases between. Germline V gene lookup returns CDR1 SEHNR and CDR2 FQNEAQ (reference sequence). The CDR3 spans 15 residues. The CDR3 DNA sequence: TGTGCCAGCAGCCAGTACGCCGCTACTTACACTGAAGCTTTCTTT. Translating it yields CASSQYAATYTEAFF.

This clone was recorded a few times. The chain is built from TRBV10-3 and TRBJ2-7, with D maybe TRBD2 (6 bases). Germline V gives CDR1 ENHRY, CDR2 SYGVKD. The V and J ends lost 2 bases and 6 bases respectively, with 14 bases between them. The CDR3 length is 14 residues. The CDR3 DNA is TGTGCCATCAGTGAGCCGAGCATGGAGGGCGAGCAGTACTTC. This gives the protein CAISEPSMEGEQYF.

This clone was recorded only once. The genes are TRBV28 and TRBJ2-2; D may be TRBD2 (5 bases). The V end lost 2 bases, the J end lost 8 bases, and 6 bases lay between the germline ends. Germline V lookup: CDR1 MDHEN, CDR2 SYDVKM. The CDR3 is 12 amino acids. For the CDR3, the DNA is TGTGCCAGCAGTTTAGAGCGGGGGGAGCTGTTTTTT. The encoded protein is CASSLERGELFF.

The sample holds a few counts of this clone. The genes are TRBV2 and TRBJ1-5; the D gene is possibly TRBD1 (6 bases). With 6 bases removed from V and 7 bases from J, the gap between germline ends came to 10 bases. The CDR3 length is 12 residues. CDR1 and CDR2 (germline): SNHLY, FYNNEI. This CDR3 reads CASRQGGQPQHF. In DNA, the CDR3 is TGTGCCAGCAGACAGGGCGGCCAGCCCCAGCATTTT.

The chain recombines TRBV5-6 with TRBJ1-1; D may be TRBD1 (5 bases). Per the germline V gene, CDR1 is SGHDT and CDR2 is YYEEEE. The CDR3 consists of 15 residues. V lost 7 bases, J lost 5 bases, and 21 bases lay in between. The CDR3 nucleotides are TGTGCCAGCTGCCTTCGGATTTTGGGGGATACTGAAGCTTTCTTT. It codes for CASCLRILGDTEAFF.